The sequence of this T cell receptor (beta chain) was determined in a study of CD8 T cells in Susac syndrome (dated by TCRdb to about 2019). For context, the study as a whole: Whether CD8+ T cell activation and differentiation in Susac syndrome was antigen driven was tested using repertoire sequencing. What the authors observed across the whole study: The study acknowledged that relatively few individuals were included in the TCR sequencing and HLA analysis.

The germline V gene provides CDR1 SGHVS and CDR2 FQNEAQ. The CDR3 sequence holds 12 residues, the cysteine and phenylalanine included. Just CDR3 DNA is preserved here, 36 bases in frame from base 1. The germline ends are 10 bases apart after V is trimmed by 5 bases and J by 5 bases. Peripheral blood CD8+ and CD4+ T cells from healthy donors, Susac syndrome patients and multiple sclerosis patients were profiled by high-throughput TCR beta sequencing. Healthy donors were included as age- and sex-matched controls. Bulk CD8+ and CD4+ T cells were purified by magnetic negative isolation, whereas CD8+ TEMRA cells were enriched by FACS. Blood was collected in EDTA tubes and processed within 24 hours, with PBMCs isolated through density gradient centrifugation. PBMCs intended for TCR sequencing were cryopreserved in liquid nitrogen and thawed later in a water bath at 37 degrees C. Purity of sorted or isolated CD4+, CD8+ and CD8+ TEMRA cells was at least 90%.

This clonotype came up once. Its binding antigen is unknown. Base qualities are not provided; no much larger clone lies one nucleotide away. One read gives only weak evidence. RNA was extracted using the RNeasy kit, and roughly 0.5 to 1 microgram was reverse transcribed with random hexamers. The immunoSEQ multiplex PCR assay, covering 54 Vbeta and 13 Jbeta segments, was used to amplify TCR beta CDR3 regions. PCR amplification bias was corrected by using a synthetic template baseline for primer optimization and computational correction. Under the source paper's analysis protocol: Only productive sequences were kept, with reads annotated to V, D and J genes according to IMGT and analyzed in immunoSEQ Analyzer. Clonality was calculated as one minus the Shannon entropy normalized by log2 of the number of productive unique sequences. For each patient and control, public and private clones were evaluated among the 100 most prevalent clones. Clones were defined as Susac-specific when absent from the healthy and MS cohorts, from about 1,100 published viral clones and from other ImmuneACCESS disease sequences. In TCRdb, the public reads were trimmed at Q25 with fastp and aligned with MiXCR, with productive beta chains retained. One record per CDR3 amino acid sequence lists the most common genes and DNA. Clone size and V and J calls follow TCRdb, not the original study. Present in this sample are some 180,000 distinct CDR3 sequences, roughly 94% of which were seen just once. Clones ranked in the top ten supply about 0.1% of the sample.

The sequenced sample was CD4+ T cells from PBMCs. This sequence originates from a human donor in good health. In this chain, TRBV7-8 is recombined with TRBJ2-7; the D element might be TRBD1 or TRBD2, as each aligns at 7 bases. The sequence in DNA is TGTGCCAGCAGCCAGGGGGGGGACGAGCAGTACTTC. It translates as CASSQGGDEQYF.